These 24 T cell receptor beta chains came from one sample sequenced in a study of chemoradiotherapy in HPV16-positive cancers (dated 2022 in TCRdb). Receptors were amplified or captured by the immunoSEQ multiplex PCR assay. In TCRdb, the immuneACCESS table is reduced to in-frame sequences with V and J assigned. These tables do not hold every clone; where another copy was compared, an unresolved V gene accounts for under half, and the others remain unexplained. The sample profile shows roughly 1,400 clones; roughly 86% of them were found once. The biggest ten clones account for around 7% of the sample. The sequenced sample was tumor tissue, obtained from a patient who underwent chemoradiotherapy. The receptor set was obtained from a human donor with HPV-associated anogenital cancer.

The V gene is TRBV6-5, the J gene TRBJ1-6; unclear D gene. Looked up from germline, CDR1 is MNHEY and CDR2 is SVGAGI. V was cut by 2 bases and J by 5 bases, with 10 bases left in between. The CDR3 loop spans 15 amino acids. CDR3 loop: CASSYGDSNNSPLHF. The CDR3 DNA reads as TGTGCCAGCAGTTACGGGGATTCGAATAATTCACCCCTCCACTTT.

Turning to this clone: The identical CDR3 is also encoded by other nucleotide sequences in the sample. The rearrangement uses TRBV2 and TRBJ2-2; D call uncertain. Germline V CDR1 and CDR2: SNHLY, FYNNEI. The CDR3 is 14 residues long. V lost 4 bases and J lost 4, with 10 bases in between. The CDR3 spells CASSGLGSTGELFF. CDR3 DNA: TGTGCCAGCAGTGGGTTAGGGTCCACCGGGGAGCTGTTTTTT.

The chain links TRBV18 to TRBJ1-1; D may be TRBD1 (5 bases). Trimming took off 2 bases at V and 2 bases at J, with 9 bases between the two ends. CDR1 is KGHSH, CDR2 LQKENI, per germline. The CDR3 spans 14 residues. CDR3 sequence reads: CASSPGQGNTEAFF. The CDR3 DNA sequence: TGTGCCAGCTCACCAGGTCAGGGAAACACTGAAGCTTTCTTT. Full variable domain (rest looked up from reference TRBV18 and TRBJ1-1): NAGVMQNPRHLVRRRGQEARLRCSPMKGHSHVYWYRQLPEEGLKFMVYLQKENIIDESGMPKERFSAEFPKEGPSILRIQQVVRGDSAAYFCASSPGQGNTEAFFGQGTRLTVV.

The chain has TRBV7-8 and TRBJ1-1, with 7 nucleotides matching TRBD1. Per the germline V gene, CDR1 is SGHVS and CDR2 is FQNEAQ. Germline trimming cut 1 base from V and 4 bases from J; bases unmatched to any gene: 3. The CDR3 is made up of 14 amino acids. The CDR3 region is CASSLVQGSTEAFF. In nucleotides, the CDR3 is TGTGCCAGCAGCTTAGTACAGGGGAGCACTGAAGCTTTCTTT.

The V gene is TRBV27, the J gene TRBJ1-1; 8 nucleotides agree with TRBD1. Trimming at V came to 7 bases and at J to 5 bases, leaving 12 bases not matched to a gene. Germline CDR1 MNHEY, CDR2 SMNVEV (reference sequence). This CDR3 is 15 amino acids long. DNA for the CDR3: TGTGCCAGCACCCGAAACCAGGGGGCGAGGACTGAAGCTTTCTTT. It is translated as CASTRNQGARTEAFF.

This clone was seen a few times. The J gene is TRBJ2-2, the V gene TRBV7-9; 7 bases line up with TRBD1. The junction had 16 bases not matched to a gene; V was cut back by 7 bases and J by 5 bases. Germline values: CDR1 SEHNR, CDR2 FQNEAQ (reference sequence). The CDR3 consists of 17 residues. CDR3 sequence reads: CASTSTGANYLTGELFF. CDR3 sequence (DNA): TGTGCCAGCACCTCTACAGGGGCAAACTATCTAACCGGGGAGCTGTTTTTT.

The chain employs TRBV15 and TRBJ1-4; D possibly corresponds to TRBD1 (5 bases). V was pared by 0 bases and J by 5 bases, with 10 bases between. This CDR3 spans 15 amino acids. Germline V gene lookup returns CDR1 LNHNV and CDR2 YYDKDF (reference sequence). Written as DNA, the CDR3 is TGTGCCACCAGCAGAGATTATGAGGGGAATGAAAAACTGTTTTTT. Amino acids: CATSRDYEGNEKLFF.

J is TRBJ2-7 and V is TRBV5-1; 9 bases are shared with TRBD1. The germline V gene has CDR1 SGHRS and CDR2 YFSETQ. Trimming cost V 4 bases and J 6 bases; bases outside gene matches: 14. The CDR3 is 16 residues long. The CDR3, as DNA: TGCGCCAGCAGCGGGTCTACTCCGGGACAGGGAAGCGAGCAGTACTTC. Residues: CASSGSTPGQGSEQYF.

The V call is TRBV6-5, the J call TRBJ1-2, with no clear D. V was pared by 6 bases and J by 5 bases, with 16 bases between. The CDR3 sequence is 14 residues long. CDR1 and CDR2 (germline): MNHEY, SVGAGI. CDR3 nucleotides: TGTGCCAGCAGCCCGTCGGGCGGCTTATATGGCTACACCTTC. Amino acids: CASSPSGGLYGYTF.

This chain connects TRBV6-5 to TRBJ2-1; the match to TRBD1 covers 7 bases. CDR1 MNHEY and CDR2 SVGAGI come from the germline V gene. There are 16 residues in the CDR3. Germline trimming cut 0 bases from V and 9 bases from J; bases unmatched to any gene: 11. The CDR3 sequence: CASSYSTGKVMSEQFF. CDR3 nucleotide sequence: TGTGCCAGCAGTTACTCGACAGGGAAAGTTATGAGTGAGCAGTTCTTC.

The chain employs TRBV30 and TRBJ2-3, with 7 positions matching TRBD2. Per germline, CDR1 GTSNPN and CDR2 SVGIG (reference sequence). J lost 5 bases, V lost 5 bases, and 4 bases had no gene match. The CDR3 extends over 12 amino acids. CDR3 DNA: TGTGCCTGGGGCCCGGGGGGAGATACGCAGTATTTT. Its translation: CAWGPGGDTQYF.

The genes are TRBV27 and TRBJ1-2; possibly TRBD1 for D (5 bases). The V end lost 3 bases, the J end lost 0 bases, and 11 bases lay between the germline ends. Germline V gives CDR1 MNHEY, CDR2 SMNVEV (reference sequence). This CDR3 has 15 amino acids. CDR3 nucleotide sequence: TGTGCCAGCAGTTTCGCGGCAGGGTCTAACTATGGCTACACCTTC. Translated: CASSFAAGSNYGYTF.

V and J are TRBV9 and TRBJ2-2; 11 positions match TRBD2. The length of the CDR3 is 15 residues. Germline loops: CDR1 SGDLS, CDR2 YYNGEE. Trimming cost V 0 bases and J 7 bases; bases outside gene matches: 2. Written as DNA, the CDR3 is TGTGCCAGCAGCGTAGCTACTAGCGGGGGCGGGGAGCTGTTTTTT. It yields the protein CASSVATSGGGELFF. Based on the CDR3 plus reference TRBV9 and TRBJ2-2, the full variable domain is DSGVTQTPKHLITATGQRVTLRCSPRSGDLSVYWYQQSLDQGLQFLIQYYNGEERAKGNILERFSAQQFPDLHSELNLSSLELGDSALYFCASSVATSGGGELFFGEGSRLTVL.

The CDR3 here is CASSTLADGTLNTEAFF. The CDR3 bases are TGTGCCAGCAGCACTCTAGCGGACGGTACACTTAACACTGAAGCTTTCTTT. The V gene is TRBV7-8, the J gene TRBJ1-1; unclear D gene. This CDR3 comprises 17 residues. The V gene lost 5 bases and the J gene lost 2 bases, with 21 bases spanning the gap. Germline V lookup: CDR1 SGHVS, CDR2 FQNEAQ.

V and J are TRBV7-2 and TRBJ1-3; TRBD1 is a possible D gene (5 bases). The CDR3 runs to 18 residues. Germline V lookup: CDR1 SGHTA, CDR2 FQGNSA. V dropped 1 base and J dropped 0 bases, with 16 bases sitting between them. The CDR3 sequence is CASSLVALGDVSGNTIYF. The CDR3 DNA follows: TGTGCCAGCAGCTTAGTAGCTTTGGGGGACGTCTCTGGAAACACCATATATTTT.

Here the CDR3 reads CAWNQGLAGEFYNEQFF. The CDR3 DNA reads as TGTGCCTGGAACCAGGGACTAGCGGGGGAATTTTACAATGAGCAGTTCTTC. The chain uses TRBV30 and TRBJ2-1; 14 bases fit TRBD2. The CDR3 sequence is 17 residues long. Germline lookup yields CDR1 GTSNPN and CDR2 SVGIG (reference sequence). V lost 4 bases, J lost 4 bases, and 9 bases stayed unmatched.

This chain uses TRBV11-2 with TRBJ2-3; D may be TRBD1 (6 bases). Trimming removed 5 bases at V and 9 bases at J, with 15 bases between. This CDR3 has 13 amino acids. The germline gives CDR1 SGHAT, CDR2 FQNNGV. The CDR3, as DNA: TGTGCCAGCAGCGCCAACAGGGATCCCACGCAGTATTTT. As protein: CASSANRDPTQYF.

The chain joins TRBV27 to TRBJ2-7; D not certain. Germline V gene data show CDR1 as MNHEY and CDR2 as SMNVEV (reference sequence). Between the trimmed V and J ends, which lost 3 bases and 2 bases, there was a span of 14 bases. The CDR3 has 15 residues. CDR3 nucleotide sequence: TGTGCCAGCAGTTTGACGCCAATGAGTCCCTACGAGCAGTACTTC. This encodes CASSLTPMSPYEQYF.

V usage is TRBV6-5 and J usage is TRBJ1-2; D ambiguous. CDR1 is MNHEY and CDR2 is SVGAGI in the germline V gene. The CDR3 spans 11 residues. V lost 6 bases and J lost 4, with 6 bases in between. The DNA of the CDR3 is TGTGCCAGCAGAGCGAGCTATGGCTACACCTTC. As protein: CASRASYGYTF.

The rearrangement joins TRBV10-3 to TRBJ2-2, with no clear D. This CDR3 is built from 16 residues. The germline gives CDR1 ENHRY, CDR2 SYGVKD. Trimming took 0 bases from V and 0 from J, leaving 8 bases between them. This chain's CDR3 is CAISESLASNTGELFF. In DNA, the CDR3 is TGTGCCATCAGTGAGTCATTAGCTTCGAACACCGGGGAGCTGTTTTTT.

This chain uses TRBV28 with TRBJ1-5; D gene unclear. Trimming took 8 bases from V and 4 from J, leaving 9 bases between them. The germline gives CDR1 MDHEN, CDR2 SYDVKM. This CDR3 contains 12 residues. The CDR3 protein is CASDDANQPQHF. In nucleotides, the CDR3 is TGTGCCAGCGACGACGCGAATCAGCCCCAGCATTTT.

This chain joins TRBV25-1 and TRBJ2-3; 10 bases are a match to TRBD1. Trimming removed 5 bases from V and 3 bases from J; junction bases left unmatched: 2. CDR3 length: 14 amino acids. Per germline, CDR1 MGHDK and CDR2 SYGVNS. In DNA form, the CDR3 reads TGTGCCAGCAGTAAGGGACAGGGGACAGATACGCAGTATTTT. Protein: CASSKGQGTDTQYF.

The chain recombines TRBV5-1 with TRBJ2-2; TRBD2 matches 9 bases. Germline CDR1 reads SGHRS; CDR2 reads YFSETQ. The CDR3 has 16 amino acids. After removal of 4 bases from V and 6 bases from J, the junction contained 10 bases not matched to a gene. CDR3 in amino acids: CASSAGGGANPGELFF. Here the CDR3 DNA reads TGCGCCAGCAGCGCCGGCGGGGGGGCCAATCCCGGGGAGCTGTTTTTT.

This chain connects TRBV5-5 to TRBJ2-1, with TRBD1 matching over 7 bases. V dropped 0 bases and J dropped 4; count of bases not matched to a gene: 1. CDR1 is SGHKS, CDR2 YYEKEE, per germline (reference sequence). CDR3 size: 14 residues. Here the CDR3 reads CASSLDRGYNEQFF. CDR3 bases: TGTGCCAGCAGCTTGGACAGGGGTTACAATGAGCAGTTCTTC.